These 30 T cell receptor beta chains originate from one sample sequenced in a study of blood T cell repertoires in COVID-19 (dated by TCRdb to the early 2020s). Library creation used the immunoSEQ multiplex PCR assay. The source is immuneACCESS, and TCRdb retained only in-frame sequences with V and J called. Part of the clones is not carried over; for the studies checked, unresolved V genes explain less than half of this, and the remainder is unexplained. The sample table holds more than 150,000 clones, of which 75% to 90% were seen once. The top ten clones comprise around 14% of the sample. Sequencing used peripheral blood. These receptors originate from a woman between 40 and 50 years old with acute or convalescent COVID-19.

J is TRBJ2-6 and V is TRBV15; D unresolved. The V gene's germline CDR1 is LNHNV and CDR2 YYDKDF (reference sequence). The CDR3 sequence is 15 residues long. V lost 4 bases and J 0 bases, leaving 7 bases between the germline ends. The CDR3 is CATSTAGSGANVLTF. The DNA for the CDR3 is TGTGCCACCAGCACTGCAGGCTCTGGGGCCAACGTCCTGACTTTC.

This rearrangement joins TRBV19 to TRBJ1-1; TRBD1 agrees at 7 bases. Germline V lookup: CDR1 LNHDA, CDR2 SQIVND (reference sequence). The CDR3 is 14 residues long. With V trimmed by 3 bases and J by 1 base, 2 bases remained unmatched. CDR3 amino acids: CASSINRGNTEAFF. CDR3 sequence (DNA): TGTGCCAGTAGTATTAACAGGGGGAACACTGAAGCTTTCTTT.

This chain uses TRBV3-1 (or the pseudogene TRBV3-2) with TRBJ1-6; D is unresolved. V was pared by 5 bases and J by 9 bases, with 14 bases between. CDR1 is LGHDT and CDR2 is YNNKEL in the germline V gene (reference sequence). The CDR3 runs to 14 residues. CDR3 loop: CASSEGGYGSPLHF. CDR3 nucleotides: TGTGCCAGCAGCGAAGGAGGGTATGGTTCACCCCTCCACTTT.

The chain has TRBV27 and TRBJ2-7; TRBD1 agrees at 8 bases. The germline CDR1 and CDR2 sequences are MNHEY and SMNVEV (reference sequence). V trimming: 6 bases; J trimming: 2 bases; junction bases outside the gene matches: 6. This CDR3 is 14 amino acids long. The CDR3 DNA follows: TGTGCCAGCAGCTTGGGACAGGATCCCTACGAGCAGTACTTC. Protein product: CASSLGQDPYEQYF.

Only one count was recorded for this clone. The V call is TRBV4-1, the J call TRBJ1-5; 7 bases map to TRBD1. The germline gives CDR1 MGHRA, CDR2 YSYEKL. The CDR3 extends over 15 amino acids. V gave up 0 bases and J gave up 6 bases; unmatched junction bases: 5. CDR3 amino acids: CASSQDFRGVQPQHF. In DNA form, the CDR3 reads TGCGCCAGCAGCCAAGATTTCAGGGGGGTTCAGCCCCAGCATTTT.

The chain carries TRBV29-1 and TRBJ2-7; 12 bases are shared with TRBD2. Germline assignment: CDR1 SQVTM and CDR2 ANQGSEA. The CDR3 has 13 residues. Trimming at V came to 5 bases and at J to 9 bases, leaving 8 bases not matched to a gene. DNA for the CDR3: TGCAGCGTTTGGACTAGCGGGGCGCTCCGGCAGTACTTC. Encoded protein: CSVWTSGALRQYF.

The chain recombines TRBV28 with TRBJ1-1; no clear D gene. Trimming cost V 5 bases and J 0 bases, with 4 bases left between them. This CDR3 comprises 12 residues. Germline loops: CDR1 MDHEN, CDR2 SYDVKM. The CDR3 region has the DNA TGTGCCAGCAGTCCCATGAACACTGAAGCTTTCTTT. Its translation is CASSPMNTEAFF.

The chain links TRBV5-1 to TRBJ2-7; TRBD1 agrees at 7 bases. The germline V gene has CDR1 SGHRS and CDR2 YFSETQ. The CDR3 is made up of 14 amino acids. V trimming: 2 bases; J trimming: 3 bases; junction bases outside the gene matches: 5. CDR3 bases: TGCGCCAGCAGCTTTGGGCCAGGGGGCTACGAGCAGTACTTC. The encoded protein is CASSFGPGGYEQYF.

The J gene is TRBJ2-3, the V gene TRBV3-1 (or the pseudogene TRBV3-2); TRBD2 matches 7 bases. CDR1 LGHDT and CDR2 YNNKEL come from the germline V gene (reference sequence). The length of the CDR3 is 17 residues. With V trimmed by 1 base and J by 2 bases, 9 bases remained unmatched. CDR3 amino acids: CASSQVTGGRFTDTQYF. The CDR3 region has the DNA TGTGCCAGCAGCCAAGTAACGGGCGGGAGATTCACAGATACGCAGTATTTT.

The DNA for the CDR3 is TGTGCCAGCAGTCGGACAGGTCCACGGCGAAGCAATCAGCCCCAGCATTTT. This encodes CASSRTGPRRSNQPQHF. The rearrangement joins TRBV6-4 to TRBJ1-5; TRBD1 agrees at 7 bases. V gave up 5 bases and J gave up 1 base; unmatched junction bases: 11. CDR3 length: 17 amino acids. Germline-derived CDR1 and CDR2 are MRHNA and SNTAGT.

This rearrangement joins TRBV5-5 to TRBJ2-3; no clear D gene. V dropped 4 bases and J dropped 3 bases, with 6 bases sitting between them. This CDR3 region has 12 residues. Germline CDR1 and CDR2: SGHKS and YYEKEE (reference sequence). As DNA, the CDR3 is TGTGCCAGCAGCGCCAGAACAGATACGCAGTATTTT. It encodes CASSARTDTQYF. Supplemented by reference TRBV5-5 and TRBJ2-3, the full variable domain reads DAGVTQSPTHLIKTRGQQVTLRCSPISGHKSVSWYQQVLGQGPQFIFQYYEKEERGRGNFPDRFSARQFPNYSSELNVNALLLGDSALYLCASSARTDTQYFGPGTRLTVL.

The chain has TRBV5-1 and TRBJ2-3, with D tentatively TRBD1 (5 bases). The CDR3 extends over 14 amino acids. V gave up 0 bases and J gave up 6 bases, with 11 bases separating them. From germline, CDR1 is SGHRS and CDR2 YFSETQ. CDR3 DNA: TGCGCCAGCAGCTTGGACAGGTTTAGCGATACGCAGTATTTT. Protein: CASSLDRFSDTQYF.

The V gene is TRBV24-1, the J gene TRBJ2-1; a possible D gene is TRBD2 (6 bases). Germline V CDR1 and CDR2: KGHDR, SFDVKD. CDR3 length: 15 amino acids. V dropped 0 bases and J dropped 3 bases, with 8 bases sitting between them. CDR3 residues: CATSDLGRDYNEQFF. CDR3 sequence (DNA): TGTGCCACCAGTGATTTGGGGCGGGACTACAATGAGCAGTTCTTC.

The chain recombines TRBV7-2 with TRBJ2-7; weak D call: TRBD1 (7 bases). V was clipped by 5 bases and J by 1 base, with 18 bases between them. CDR3 size: 16 residues. CDR1 is SGHTA, CDR2 FQGNSA, per germline. Here the CDR3 DNA reads TGTGCCAGCAGCGGCGGGACAGTTCCATGGTCCTACGAGCAGTACTTC. Translation: CASSGGTVPWSYEQYF.

The rearrangement links TRBV6-5 to TRBJ1-1, with D possibly being TRBD1 (6 bases). Trimming left V 6 bases short and J 6 bases short, with 17 bases between. Germline V gene lookup returns CDR1 MNHEY and CDR2 SVGAGI. This CDR3 is 14 amino acids long. The chain's CDR3 is CASRTTGDIAEAFF. The CDR3 DNA reads as TGTGCCAGCAGGACGACAGGAGATATAGCTGAAGCTTTCTTT.

Notes on this clone: Germline and junction disagree at one end, which may indicate a read error. J is TRBJ1-5 and V is TRBV29-1; TRBD1 agrees at 8 bases. The germline gives CDR1 SQVTM, CDR2 ANQGSEA. This CDR3 contains 13 residues. For the CDR3, the DNA is TGCAGCGTTAAAGACAGGGGTGGTCAGCCCCAGCATTTT. This sequence encodes CSVKDRGGQPQHF.

V usage is TRBV5-4 and J usage is TRBJ2-7; TRBD1 matches 9 bases. The CDR3 runs 15 residues. The V gene end was trimmed by 3 bases and the J gene end by 1 base; junction bases not matched to a gene: 5. Germline lookup yields CDR1 SGHNT and CDR2 YYREEE (reference sequence). The CDR3 coding sequence is TGTGCCAGCAGCTCCGGGACAGGGAGGTCCTACGAGCAGTACTTC. Its translation: CASSSGTGRSYEQYF.

With regard to this clone: The same CDR3 can be traced to other DNA sequences in this sample. The chain is built from TRBV19 and TRBJ2-1, with TRBD2 matching over 8 bases. The J segment lost 4 bases and the V segment lost 5 bases, leaving 7 bases of the junction unmatched. Germline loops: CDR1 LNHDA, CDR2 SQIVND (reference sequence). The CDR3 spans 15 residues. CDR3 in amino acids: CASSRSSGPYNEQFF. The CDR3 DNA follows: TGTGCCAGTAGTCGGTCTAGCGGGCCTTACAATGAGCAGTTCTTC. Filled out from reference TRBV19 and TRBJ2-1, the complete variable domain reads DGGITQSPKYLFRKEGQNVTLSCEQNLNHDAMYWYRQDPGQGLRLIYYSQIVNDFQKGDIAEGYSVSREKKESFPLTVTSAQKNPTAFYLCASSRSSGPYNEQFFGPGTRLTVL.

This clone was counted a single time. The rearrangement joins TRBV19 to TRBJ2-7; 8 bases are a match to TRBD1. V shed 1 base, J shed 0 bases, and the junction held 2 bases outside the gene matches. This CDR3 spans 15 amino acids. Per the germline V gene, CDR1 is LNHDA and CDR2 is SQIVND (reference sequence). CDR3 sequence (DNA): TGTGCCAGTAGTATAGGGGACAGGAGCTCCTACGAGCAGTACTTC. Translated: CASSIGDRSSYEQYF.

The chain couples TRBV4-1 to TRBJ2-2, with TRBD1 as a possible D gene (6 bases). CDR1 MGHRA and CDR2 YSYEKL come from the germline V gene. This CDR3 spans 16 amino acids. The V end was cut by 1 base, the J end by 7 bases, with 16 bases between. Here the CDR3 DNA reads TGCGCCAGCAGCCAAGTCGAGACAGGTTCCGTCGGGGAGCTGTTTTTT. Its protein is CASSQVETGSVGELFF.

This rearrangement joins TRBV24-1 to TRBJ2-6; D gene uncertain. CDR1 is KGHDR, CDR2 SFDVKD, per germline. The CDR3 loop spans 16 amino acids. Trimming took 3 bases from V and 0 from J, leaving 8 bases between them. The CDR3 DNA sequence: TGTGCCACCAGTGATCGACACCTCTCTGGGGCCAACGTCCTGACTTTC. The encoded protein is CATSDRHLSGANVLTF.

This chain uses TRBV7-9 with TRBJ2-3; the D gene is possibly TRBD1 (6 bases). There are 16 residues in the CDR3. V lost 5 bases, J lost 2 bases, and 17 bases lay in between. Germline CDR1 and CDR2: SEHNR and FQNEAQ (reference sequence). The CDR3 nucleotides read TGTGCCAGCAGCCCCCAGGGTTCAGGGGACACAGATACGCAGTATTTT. Translation gives CASSPQGSGDTDTQYF. Together with reference TRBV7-9 and TRBJ2-3, the CDR3 gives the full variable domain: DTGVSQNPRHKITKRGQNVTFRCDPISEHNRLYWYRQTLGQGPEFLTYFQNEAQLEKSRLLSDRFSAERPKGSFSTLEIQRTEQGDSAMYLCASSPQGSGDTDTQYFGPGTRLTVL.

Written as DNA, the CDR3 is TGCGCCAGTCTACAGGGGTCCGGCGGGGAGCTGTTTTTT. Protein product: CASLQGSGGELFF. The chain uses TRBV10-2 and TRBJ2-2; 7 bases agree with TRBD1. Trimming cost V 9 bases and J 7 bases; bases outside gene matches: 8. This CDR3 contains 13 residues. Germline V gene sequence: CDR1 WSHSY, CDR2 SAAADI.

The gene calls are TRBV5-1 and TRBJ2-3, with 7 bases aligning to TRBD1. The CDR3 extends over 16 amino acids. With 4 bases clipped from V and 3 bases from J, the junction kept 11 bases outside the gene matches. Germline values: CDR1 SGHRS, CDR2 YFSETQ. CDR3 sequence: CASSPRGTGATDTQYF. CDR3 DNA: TGCGCCAGCAGCCCGCGAGGCACAGGGGCGACAGATACGCAGTATTTT. Looking up the rest from reference TRBV5-1 and TRBJ2-3 gives the full variable domain: KAGVTQTPRYLIKTRGQQVTLSCSPISGHRSVSWYQQTPGQGLQFLFEYFSETQRNKGNFPGRFSGRQFSNSRSEMNVSTLELGDSALYLCASSPRGTGATDTQYFGPGTRLTVL.

V is TRBV10-3 and J is TRBJ2-2, with 7 nucleotides matching TRBD2. CDR3 length equals 17 residues. The germline V gene encodes CDR1 ENHRY and CDR2 SYGVKD. V lost 4 bases and J lost 0; bases outside the gene matches: 8. Here the CDR3 reads CAISGASGETNTGELFF. The CDR3 DNA follows: TGTGCCATCAGTGGTGCGAGCGGGGAAACGAACACCGGGGAGCTGTTTTTT.

This clone appeared a single time. The chain has TRBV6-4 and TRBJ1-1, with a possible D match to TRBD1 (6 bases). Germline CDR1 and CDR2: MRHNA and SNTAGT. The V and J ends lost 8 bases and 2 bases respectively, with 15 bases between them. The CDR3 sequence is 14 residues long. CDR3 region: CASPGHPRNTEAFF. CDR3 nucleotides: TGTGCCAGCCCGGGACACCCGAGAAACACTGAAGCTTTCTTT.

V is TRBV11-2 and J is TRBJ2-1; TRBD2 aligns across 15 bases. Germline loops: CDR1 SGHAT, CDR2 FQNNGV. This CDR3 has 17 residues. The trim removed 8 bases at V and 7 bases at J, leaving 12 bases unmatched. CDR3 protein: CASVLGLAGGLGNEQFF. CDR3 DNA: TGTGCCAGCGTACTCGGACTAGCGGGGGGGCTTGGGAATGAGCAGTTCTTC. Full variable domain (outside the CDR3, taken from reference TRBV11-2 and TRBJ2-1): EAGVAQSPRYKIIEKRQSVAFWCNPISGHATLYWYQQILGQGPKLLIQFQNNGVVDDSQLPKDRFSAERLKGVDSTLKIQPAKLEDSAVYLCASVLGLAGGLGNEQFFGPGTRLTVL.

The genes are TRBV12-3 or TRBV12-4 and TRBJ1-6; D unclear. Trimming stripped 4 bases from V and 13 bases from J, with 14 bases between. CDR3 length: 13 residues. CDR3 bases: TGTGCCAGCAGTTCTATAAAGGCCGGGCCCCTCCACTTT. Amino acids: CASSSIKAGPLHF.

The chain uses TRBV5-4 and TRBJ2-7; D may be TRBD2 (7 bases). The CDR3 length is 14 residues. Trimming shortened V by 2 bases and J by 6 bases, and 15 bases separated the two germline ends. CDR1 is SGHNT and CDR2 is YYREEE in the germline V gene (reference sequence). The CDR3 DNA reads as TGTGCCAGCAGCTTAAAGGGGGGGTTTGCCGAGCAGTACTTC. It specifies CASSLKGGFAEQYF.

The CDR3 DNA follows: TGTGCCATCAGTCTGACAGGGGAACAAGAGACCCAGTACTTC. Translation: CAISLTGEQETQYF. The V gene is TRBV10-3, the J gene TRBJ2-5; 8 bases match TRBD1. Germline V gene sequence: CDR1 ENHRY, CDR2 SYGVKD. The CDR3 is 14 amino acids. Germline trimming cut 5 bases from V and 2 bases from J; bases unmatched to any gene: 4.